This T cell receptor beta chain was identified in a study of shared clonotypes between healthy human individuals. The naive CD8 population came from CD45RO-negative cells selected for CCR7, without terminally differentiated effector memory CD45RA+ cells. Measured with immunoSEQ multiplex PCR; TCRdb has only the in-frame clones, and not every one. The top ten hold around 1.1% of the sample, which has millions of clones, about 95% seen once. J gave up 0 bases and V 3 bases, and 18 bases lay outside the gene matches. The CDR3 length is 20 residues. Germline CDR1 reads SGDLS; CDR2 reads YYNGEE. This clone was recorded once.

The clonotype was recovered from a man between 18 and 29 years old in good health. The V call is TRBV9, the J call TRBJ1-5; 7 positions match TRBD1. The material sequenced was naive CD8+ T cells sorted from blood. DNA of the CDR3: TGTGCCAGCAGCGCCGTTCCGGAGGCAGGGGGAAAATATAGCAATCAGCCCCAGCATTTT. Translation gives CASSAVPEAGGKYSNQPQHF.